This T cell receptor beta chain was captured in a study of T cells in Graves' hyperthyroidism and ophthalmopathy. Study observations and caveats: The authors' 13 V-J model separated ophthalmopathy from stable hyperthyroidism. Most thyroid-expanded clonotypes above 0.001 were also found in blood.

From RNA transcripts, TCR beta CDR3 regions were amplified. During a first-round RT-PCR of the TCR CDR3, the HTBI primer set was used. TCRdb re-analysed the multiplex PCR reads in MiXCR, keeping a single row per CDR3 protein. The sample gives roughly 500,000 distinct CDR3 sequences, around 45% of which show up once; roughly 19% is in the top ten. V was pared by 5 bases and J by 7 bases, with 10 bases between. Germline lookup yields CDR1 KGHDR and CDR2 SFDVKD. The CDR3 is 12 residues long. There are a few counts of this clonotype. What it binds is not known. Every diagnosis used clinical symptoms, serum thyroxine and TRAb, thyroid ultrasound and orbital computed tomography.

Sequenced: peripheral blood or thyroid tissue (not recorded which). The chain is built from TRBV24-1 and TRBJ1-2; D gene unclear. This TCR derives from an adult woman with Graves' disease, either hyperthyroidism or ophthalmopathy (not recorded which). The CDR3 reads CATSAKGSGYTF. Here the CDR3 DNA reads TGTGCCACCAGTGCTAAGGGATCTGGCTACACCTTC.